This TCR beta chain came from a study of blood T cell repertoires in COVID-19. At the level of the study: Collection of acute and convalescent COVID-19 samples took place in the United States, Italy and Spain. Nucleic acid was either cDNA or gDNA, and it came from T cells, B-cell-depleted T cells, or PBMCs.

This clone was observed a handful of times. Trimming at V came to 1 base and at J to 7 bases, leaving 11 bases not matched to a gene. Looked up from germline, CDR1 is LGHDT and CDR2 is YNNKEL (reference sequence). This CDR3 spans 18 amino acids. Per the original data handling: How many nucleated cells were present was estimated from reference gene primer amplification. Data came from immunoSEQ multiplex PCR; TCRdb stores just in-frame clones and leaves some out. Clonal size and the V and J genes are those of that table, whereas D and trimming came from the DNA. Altogether 250,000 to 350,000 clones are present, roughly 80% being singletons, with the ten largest covering about 4%.

The sequence came from a woman in her forties or fifties with active or convalescent COVID-19. The sample was peripheral blood. The chain couples TRBV3-1 (or the pseudogene TRBV3-2) to TRBJ2-3; TRBD2 agrees at 13 bases. The CDR3 DNA sequence: TGTGCCAGCAGCCAAGGGACTAGCGGGAGAGGCTATAGGAATACGCAGTATTTT. This codes for CASSQGTSGRGYRNTQYF.